One T cell receptor beta chain is described in this entry. This specimen comes from a study of cytomegalovirus exposure and HLA in healthy donors. Primers included in the PCR were 60 Vbeta and 13 Jbeta primers. Method: immunoSEQ multiplex PCR; TCRdb's copy keeps in-frame clones and lacks some. The data include about 84,000 clones; the top ten clones carry less than 0.6%. This CDR3 is 14 amino acids long. In germline, CDR1 is SGHNT, CDR2 YYREEE (reference sequence). Between the trimmed V and J ends, which lost 0 bases and 4 bases, there was a span of 7 bases. The receptor's source is a man aged 50 to 59 in good health and CMV-seronegative. Sequencing was performed on PBMCs. The chain combines TRBV5-4 with TRBJ2-2; possible D gene TRBD1, 5 bases. The chain's CDR3 is CASSLVRGTGELFF. As DNA, the CDR3 is TGTGCCAGCAGCTTGGTTAGGGGCACCGGGGAGCTGTTTTTT.